This paragraph covers one TCR beta chain sequence. What it binds is not known. The CDR3 sequence is 14 residues long. The germline CDR1 and CDR2 sequences are MDHEN and SYDVKM. TCR beta libraries carry UMIs added by 5'RACE template switching. From its re-call of the 5' RACE reads, TCRdb lists each CDR3 protein once, without DNA. Its table records under 500,000 distinct CDR3 sequences. These data originate in a study of T cells expressing NK-cell markers. Background on the study: Investigators obtained TCR beta repertoires from sorted CD3+CD56+NKG2C+, CD3+CD56+NKG2C- and CD3+CD56-NKG2C+ T cells. Just one sequenced donor of eight was HCMV-seronegative, while seven were seropositive. Study-wide findings and caveats: Researchers report these clonotypes also headed the CD3+CD56-NKG2C+ fraction in a handful of donors.

The chain uses TRBV28 and TRBJ2-2; TCRdb designates TRBD1, a call that cannot be tested without DNA. Material for sequencing was blood T cells: a sorted CD56 or NKG2C T cell subset, CD4+ or CD8+ T cells, or bulk PBMC T cells (not recorded which). The clonotype was recovered from a woman aged 18-70 years in good health. The CDR3 sequence is CASSAGTVTGELFF.